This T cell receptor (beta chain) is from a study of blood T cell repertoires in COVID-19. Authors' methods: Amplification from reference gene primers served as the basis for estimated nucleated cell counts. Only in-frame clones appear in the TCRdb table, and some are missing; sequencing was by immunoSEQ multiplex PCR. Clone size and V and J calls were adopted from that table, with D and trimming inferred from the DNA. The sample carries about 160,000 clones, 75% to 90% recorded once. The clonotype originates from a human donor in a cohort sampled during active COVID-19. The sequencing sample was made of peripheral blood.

CDR3: CAWKRQQNTEAFF. CDR3 nucleotide sequence: TGTGCCTGGAAGAGACAGCAGAACACTGAAGCTTTCTTT. V gene TRBV30 combines with J gene TRBJ1-1; perhaps TRBD1 as D (5 bases). Germline-derived CDR1 and CDR2 are GTSNPN and SVGIG (reference sequence). This CDR3 comprises 13 residues. V shed 4 bases and J shed 1 base, with 10 bases lying between them. Full variable domain (rest looked up from reference TRBV30 and TRBJ1-1): SQTIHQWPATLVQPVGSPLSLECTVEGTSNPNLYWYRQAAGRGLQLLFYSVGIGQISSEVPQNLSASRPQDRQFILSSKKLLLSDSGFYLCAWKRQQNTEAFFGQGTRLTVV.